This passage covers 11 T cell receptor beta chains from one sample sequenced in a study of shared clonotypes between healthy human individuals. Sequencing was performed with immunoSEQ multiplex PCR; in TCRdb, only in-frame clones are kept and a portion is missing. The sample contains roughly 2.5 million clones, just over 90% of which appear only once. The sequenced material came from naive CD4+ T cells sorted from blood. Noted subset: CD45RA+ positively selected. Source of these receptors: a man between 18 and 29 years old in good health.

In nucleotides, the CDR3 is TGTGCCAGCAGTTATATGACGATTTCACCCCTCCACTTT. Its protein product is CASSYMTISPLHF. The gene calls are TRBV6-5 and TRBJ1-6, with D unclear. The CDR3 runs 13 residues. Looked up from germline, CDR1 is MNHEY and CDR2 is SVGAGI. Trimming took 3 bases from V and 9 from J, leaving 9 bases between them.

The V and J genes are TRBV30 and TRBJ2-3; 9 bases match TRBD2. Germline-derived CDR1 and CDR2 are GTSNPN and SVGIG (reference sequence). The CDR3 consists of 15 residues. V was clipped by 2 bases and J by 0 bases; unmatched bases: 3. This chain's CDR3 is CAWSKTSGSTDTQYF. The CDR3 DNA is TGTGCCTGGAGTAAGACTAGCGGAAGCACAGATACGCAGTATTTT.

CDR3 protein: CASGLTGEGKNEQFF. In nucleotides, the CDR3 is TGTGCTAGTGGTTTGACAGGGGAAGGGAAGAATGAGCAGTTCTTC. J is TRBJ2-1 and V is TRBV12-5, with 7 positions matching TRBD1. The junction had 8 bases not matched to a gene; V was cut back by 2 bases and J by 7 bases. The CDR3 covers 15 residues. Germline lookup yields CDR1 LGHNT and CDR2 FRNRAP.

V gene TRBV18 combines with J gene TRBJ1-3; TRBD1 agrees at 11 bases. Germline lookup yields CDR1 KGHSH and CDR2 LQKENI. The CDR3 sequence is 19 residues long. Trimming cost V 3 bases and J 2 bases; bases outside gene matches: 12. The CDR3 protein is CASSPQPRTGGLAGNTIYF. The CDR3 region has the DNA TGTGCCAGCTCACCGCAGCCCCGGACAGGGGGCTTGGCTGGAAACACCATATATTTT.

The J gene is TRBJ1-4, the V gene TRBV28; 9 bases map to TRBD1. Germline loops: CDR1 MDHEN, CDR2 SYDVKM. Trimming took 4 bases from V and 8 from J; bases not matched to a gene: 5. This CDR3 is built from 14 residues. The CDR3 DNA reads as TGTGCCAGCAGTTCAGGACAGGGGAAAGAAAAACTGTTTTTT. The encoded protein is CASSSGQGKEKLFF.

The sample holds a few counts of this clone. The chain carries TRBV5-1 and TRBJ1-5, with 7 bases matching TRBD1. With 0 bases clipped from V and 0 bases from J, the junction kept 6 bases outside the gene matches. This CDR3 has 17 residues. Germline assignment: CDR1 SGHRS and CDR2 YFSETQ. CDR3 nucleotides: TGCGCCAGCAGCTTGGGAGGAGGACAGGATAGCAATCAGCCCCAGCATTTT. Residues: CASSLGGGQDSNQPQHF.

A note on this clone: The final CDR3 position lacks the conserved phenylalanine or tryptophan, pointing to a likely read error. No DNA is shown, since the ends of the CDR3 on it are uncertain; the CDR3 is the one TCRdb lists. The chain links TRBV2 to TRBJ1-4. The CDR3 is 9 amino acids long, termini counted. Germline CDR1 is SNHLY and CDR2 is FYNNEI. The CDR3: CARRALSHG.

The J gene is TRBJ2-5, the V gene TRBV5-1, with D hard to call. CDR3 length equals 14 residues. The germline CDR1 and CDR2 sequences are SGHRS and YFSETQ. The V end lost 4 bases, the J end lost 1 base, and 11 bases lay between the germline ends. The CDR3 bases are TGCGCCAGCAGCCTCCTAGTATTCCAAGAGACCCAGTACTTC. Translating it yields CASSLLVFQETQYF.

The V call is TRBV5-1, the J call TRBJ2-7, with 12 bases matching TRBD1. CDR1 is SGHRS and CDR2 is YFSETQ in the germline V gene. The CDR3 totals 17 residues. V dropped 0 bases and J dropped 0; count of bases not matched to a gene: 4. CDR3 DNA sequence: TGCGCCAGCAGCTTGGCCGGGACAGGGGGCAGCTCCTACGAGCAGTACTTC. Its protein product is CASSLAGTGGSSYEQYF.

V is TRBV28 and J is TRBJ1-2; perhaps TRBD1 as D (6 bases). The CDR3 totals 13 residues. CDR1 is MDHEN and CDR2 is SYDVKM in the germline V gene. V was clipped by 6 bases and J by 7 bases, with 15 bases between them. The CDR3 spells CASRVPGALGYTF. The CDR3 DNA is TGTGCCAGCAGAGTCCCGGGGGCGCTTGGCTACACCTTC.

This chain uses TRBV29-1 with TRBJ2-3, with 11 bases matching TRBD2. CDR1 and CDR2 from the germline V gene are SQVTM and ANQGSEA. The CDR3 extends over 13 amino acids. V lost 6 bases to trimming and J lost 4 bases; unmatched junction nucleotides: 3. In DNA form, the CDR3 reads TGCAGCGTGGGGGGACTAGCGGCAGATACGCAGTATTTT. Residues: CSVGGLAADTQYF.